The 27 T cell receptor beta chains listed next were all sequenced from one sample in a study of memory CD4+ T cells and cytomegalovirus serostatus. The sort gate was single viable CD3+CD4+CD8-CD45RO+ cells for memory CD4+ T cells. Sequenced by immunoSEQ multiplex PCR; TCRdb stores in-frame clones only, minus some. Among 50,000 to 55,000 clones listed, roughly 78% were seen once. Sequencing was done on a sample of memory CD4+ T cells from blood. The receptors here all came from an adult in good health and CMV-seronegative.

The chain joins TRBV4-3 to TRBJ1-6; TRBD1 might be the D (5 bases). Germline CDR1 LGHNA, CDR2 YSLEER. Trimming cost V 0 bases and J 8 bases, with 11 bases left between them. This CDR3 region has 15 residues. The CDR3 protein is CASSQDGAGDSPLHF. The CDR3 DNA reads TGCGCCAGCAGCCAAGATGGGGCGGGGGATTCACCCCTCCACTTT.

V usage is TRBV4-1 and J usage is TRBJ1-1; D is ambiguous. The CDR3 totals 14 residues. Germline CDR1 and CDR2: MGHRA and YSYEKL. V gave up 1 base and J gave up 6 bases, with 12 bases separating them. The CDR3 region has the DNA TGCGCCAGCAGCCAAGGTTTAGGAGCCCCTGAAGCTTTCTTT. Protein sequence: CASSQGLGAPEAFF.

This chain connects TRBV15 to TRBJ2-5; TRBD1 matches at 7 bases. Germline CDR1 and CDR2: LNHNV and YYDKDF (reference sequence). V gave up 1 base and J gave up 3 bases; unmatched junction bases: 5. The length of the CDR3 is 15 residues. The CDR3 is CATSRGGTVEETQYF. The CDR3 coding sequence is TGTGCCACCAGCAGAGGGGGGACAGTGGAAGAGACCCAGTACTTC. Drawing the rest from reference TRBV15 and TRBJ2-5, the complete variable domain is DAMVIQNPRYQVTQFGKPVTLSCSQTLNHNVMYWYQQKSSQAPKLLFHYYDKDFNNEADTPDNFQSRRPNTSFCFLDIRSPGLGDTAMYLCATSRGGTVEETQYFGPGTRLLVL.

The chain recombines TRBV27 with TRBJ1-4; D not resolved. Trimming left V 5 bases short and J 5 bases short, with 21 bases between. The germline gives CDR1 MNHEY, CDR2 SMNVEV (reference sequence). The CDR3 totals 17 residues. The CDR3: CASSPWSISGQNEKLFF. CDR3 coding DNA: TGTGCCAGCAGTCCTTGGTCCATTTCGGGTCAAAATGAAAAACTGTTTTTT.

The rearrangement links TRBV6-5 to TRBJ2-3; the match to TRBD1 covers 7 bases. V gave up 6 bases and J gave up 2 bases; unmatched junction bases: 5. The CDR3 is 14 amino acids. Germline V gene lookup returns CDR1 MNHEY and CDR2 SVGAGI. Written as DNA, the CDR3 is TGTGCCAGCAGCTCGACAGGGACCACAGATACGCAGTATTTT. This gives the protein CASSSTGTTDTQYF.

This clone has only one observation. CDR3 protein: CASSASQRATDTQYF. Here the CDR3 DNA reads TGTGCCAGCAGCGCTAGCCAGCGCGCCACAGATACGCAGTATTTT. The gene calls are TRBV7-2 and TRBJ2-3; possible D gene TRBD2, 5 bases. This CDR3 has 15 residues. V lost 5 bases to trimming and J lost 2 bases, with 14 bases between them. Germline V gene data show CDR1 as SGHTA and CDR2 as FQGNSA. The full variable domain, its missing parts supplied by reference TRBV7-2 and TRBJ2-3, is GAGVSQSPSNKVTEKGKDVELRCDPISGHTALYWYRQSLGQGLEFLIYFQGNSAPDKSGLPSDRFSAERTGGSVSTLTIQRTQQEDSAVYLCASSASQRATDTQYFGPGTRLTVL.

The chain has TRBV7-2 and TRBJ2-5; no definite D call. Trimming removed 1 base from V and 1 base from J, with 4 bases in between. There are 13 residues in the CDR3. Germline V gives CDR1 SGHTA, CDR2 FQGNSA. The CDR3 here is CASSLVVQETQYF. CDR3 coding DNA: TGTGCCAGCAGCTTAGTTGTCCAAGAGACCCAGTACTTC.

This chain connects TRBV7-2 to TRBJ1-2; D call uncertain. Deletions cut 5 bases from V and 1 base from J, with 11 bases between. This CDR3 is built from 14 residues. CDR1 and CDR2 (germline): SGHTA, FQGNSA. In DNA, the CDR3 is TGTGCCAGCAGCCCGGACGGAGATAACTATGGCTACACCTTC. This codes for CASSPDGDNYGYTF.

The chain recombines TRBV9 with TRBJ2-7; perhaps D is TRBD1 or TRBD2 (5 bases each). V was pared by 2 bases and J by 2 bases, with 11 bases between. CDR3 length: 14 residues. Germline V lookup: CDR1 SGDLS, CDR2 YYNGEE. This CDR3 reads CASSVGTETYEQYF. The CDR3 bases are TGTGCCAGCAGCGTTGGGACGGAAACCTACGAGCAGTACTTC.

This clone was seen a few times. The rearrangement joins TRBV7-9 to TRBJ1-5; D unclear. The CDR3 covers 13 residues. V lost 6 bases, J lost 7 bases, and 13 bases lay in between. The germline V gene has CDR1 SEHNR and CDR2 FQNEAQ (reference sequence). The CDR3: CASRSSGGQPQHF. CDR3 bases: TGTGCCAGCAGATCAAGCGGTGGGCAGCCCCAGCATTTT.

This chain connects TRBV18 to TRBJ2-2; D uncertain. The CDR3 runs to 17 residues. V lost 3 bases to trimming and J lost 1 base, with 15 bases between them. The germline V gene has CDR1 KGHSH and CDR2 LQKENI. The CDR3 DNA reads as TGTGCCAGCTCACCCCGGACGCACAACATGAACACCGGGGAGCTGTTTTTT. Translating gives CASSPRTHNMNTGELFF.

This clone was counted once. CDR3 protein: CASRLSGQPQHF. The CDR3 DNA reads TGTGCCAGCAGACTATCAGGGCAGCCCCAGCATTTT. The chain carries TRBV6-1 and TRBJ1-5; D is possibly TRBD1 (5 bases). The CDR3 sequence is 12 residues long. Germline assignment: CDR1 MNHNS and CDR2 SASEGT. With 6 bases removed from V and 7 bases from J, the gap between germline ends came to 10 bases.

The CDR3 nucleotides read TGTGCCATCAGTGACGAGGGACTCACAGATACGCAGTATTTT. It translates to CAISDEGLTDTQYF. The chain recombines TRBV10-3 with TRBJ2-3; possibly TRBD2 for D (6 bases). V lost 3 bases, J lost 2 bases, and 9 bases lay in between. Germline V gene data show CDR1 as ENHRY and CDR2 as SYGVKD. The CDR3 has 14 amino acids.

The table lists this clone with a few counts. The chain employs TRBV28 and TRBJ1-2, with TRBD1 as a possible D gene (6 bases). Germline V CDR1 and CDR2: MDHEN, SYDVKM. The V end was cut by 8 bases, the J end by 5 bases, with 12 bases between. The CDR3 is made up of 12 amino acids. CDR3 bases: TGTGCCAGCGGACAGTCAAGTTATGGCTACACCTTC. Translating it yields CASGQSSYGYTF.

This clone was picked up a small number of times. CDR3 sequence: CASGVDTGDKGYTF. The CDR3 coding sequence is TGTGCCAGTGGAGTGGACACAGGGGATAAAGGCTACACCTTC. This chain links TRBV9 with TRBJ1-2; 7 nucleotides match TRBD1. Germline-derived CDR1 and CDR2 are SGDLS and YYNGEE. Trimming at V came to 8 bases and at J to 8 bases, leaving 15 bases not matched to a gene. The CDR3 is made up of 14 amino acids.

J is TRBJ1-2 and V is TRBV28, with D possibly matching TRBD1 (5 bases). CDR1 is MDHEN, CDR2 SYDVKM, per germline. This CDR3 comprises 14 residues. V lost 5 bases and J 2 bases, leaving 12 bases between the germline ends. CDR3 bases: TGTGCCAGCAGTCCAACCAGGGTGAACTATGGCTACACCTTC. This codes for CASSPTRVNYGYTF.

The V gene is TRBV23-1, the J gene TRBJ2-3, with a tentative D call TRBD1 (6 bases). TRBV23-1 qualifies as an ORF whose function is uncertain. V was clipped by 2 bases and J by 2 bases, with 17 bases between them. The length of the CDR3 is 17 residues. CDR3 loop: CASSQRGDKQATDTQYF. For the CDR3, the DNA is TGCGCCAGCAGTCAACGAGGGGACAAGCAAGCCACAGATACGCAGTATTTT.

The V gene is TRBV5-1, the J gene TRBJ2-7, with D maybe TRBD1 (6 bases). The CDR3 spans 14 residues. The V end was cut by 4 bases, the J end by 6 bases, with 17 bases between. The germline CDR1 and CDR2 sequences are SGHRS and YFSETQ. The CDR3 region is CASSQVHRESEQYF. CDR3 DNA: TGCGCCAGCAGCCAAGTTCACAGGGAGTCCGAGCAGTACTTC.

V usage is TRBV7-2 and J usage is TRBJ1-4, with 9 nucleotides matching TRBD1. Per germline, CDR1 SGHTA and CDR2 FQGNSA. V lost 5 bases and J lost 8; bases outside the gene matches: 9. The CDR3 runs to 15 residues. As DNA, the CDR3 is TGTGCCAGCAGCCTCGTCCCGGGACAGGGAGAAAAACTGTTTTTT. Translated: CASSLVPGQGEKLFF. Based on the CDR3 plus reference TRBV7-2 and TRBJ1-4, the full variable domain is GAGVSQSPSNKVTEKGKDVELRCDPISGHTALYWYRQSLGQGLEFLIYFQGNSAPDKSGLPSDRFSAERTGGSVSTLTIQRTQQEDSAVYLCASSLVPGQGEKLFFGSGTQLSVL.

This sequence joins TRBV27 and TRBJ2-7, with D perhaps TRBD2 (5 bases). The V gene's germline CDR1 is MNHEY and CDR2 SMNVEV (reference sequence). The V gene lost 2 bases and the J gene lost 6 bases, with 5 bases spanning the gap. The CDR3 is made up of 11 amino acids. The CDR3 nucleotides are TGTGCCAGCAGTTTAGGGAGCGAGCAGTACTTC. This gives the protein CASSLGSEQYF.

The rearrangement links TRBV30 to TRBJ1-4; TRBD1 agrees at 7 bases. The CDR3 extends over 16 amino acids. The ends lost 2 bases at V and 2 bases at J; junction bases unmatched: 8. Per germline, CDR1 GTSNPN and CDR2 SVGIG (reference sequence). The CDR3 DNA reads TGTGCCTGGAGTCCAGGGGCACAGGGGACTAATGAAAAACTGTTTTTT. Its protein product is CAWSPGAQGTNEKLFF.

This chain connects TRBV15 to TRBJ2-3, with 8 bases that match TRBD2. Per germline, CDR1 LNHNV and CDR2 YYDKDF (reference sequence). J lost 0 bases, V lost 3 bases, and 11 bases had no gene match. CDR3 length: 18 residues. Here the CDR3 DNA reads TGTGCCACCAGCAGTACCTTTCCCGTAGCGGGGAGCACAGATACGCAGTATTTT. It specifies CATSSTFPVAGSTDTQYF.

The chain employs TRBV27 and TRBJ1-2; 7 nucleotides agree with TRBD1. The junction had 11 bases not matched to a gene; V was cut back by 3 bases and J by 10 bases. CDR1 and CDR2 (germline): MNHEY, SMNVEV (reference sequence). The CDR3 covers 14 residues. CDR3 residues: CASSFLTGLGDYTF. The CDR3 DNA is TGTGCCAGCAGTTTCTTGACAGGGCTAGGGGACTACACCTTC.

This clone has just a few counts. The V gene is TRBV6-1, the J gene TRBJ1-2; 7 positions match TRBD1. The CDR3 loop spans 14 amino acids. Germline V CDR1 and CDR2: MNHNS, SASEGT. V was pared by 5 bases and J by 8 bases, with 11 bases of the junction left unmatched. CDR3 loop: CASSLQGQHWGYTF. The CDR3 DNA follows: TGTGCCAGCAGTTTACAGGGGCAGCATTGGGGCTACACCTTC.

This chain joins TRBV5-1 and TRBJ2-6, with a possible D match to TRBD1 (5 bases). This CDR3 has 16 residues. Trimming took 8 bases from V and 0 from J, leaving 15 bases between them. CDR1 is SGHRS, CDR2 YFSETQ, per germline. DNA of the CDR3: TGCGCCAGTAGTAGACAGTGGAGCTCTGGGGCCAACGTCCTGACTTTC. Translated: CASSRQWSSGANVLTF.

The chain couples TRBV6-5 to TRBJ1-4; the D is unclear. Looked up from germline, CDR1 is MNHEY and CDR2 is SVGAGI. The CDR3 is 16 amino acids. The V end was cut by 0 bases, the J end by 1 base, with 9 bases between. The CDR3 sequence: CASSYSTGKTNEKLFF. DNA for the CDR3: TGTGCCAGCAGTTACTCGACGGGTAAAACTAATGAAAAACTGTTTTTT.

The chain employs TRBV7-9 and TRBJ2-1; 7 bases line up with TRBD2. The germline V gene has CDR1 SEHNR and CDR2 FQNEAQ (reference sequence). This CDR3 comprises 14 residues. The junction had 4 bases not matched to a gene; V was cut back by 3 bases and J by 5 bases. The CDR3 region is CASSFGGSDNEQFF. CDR3 DNA: TGTGCCAGCAGCTTCGGCGGGAGTGACAATGAGCAGTTCTTC.